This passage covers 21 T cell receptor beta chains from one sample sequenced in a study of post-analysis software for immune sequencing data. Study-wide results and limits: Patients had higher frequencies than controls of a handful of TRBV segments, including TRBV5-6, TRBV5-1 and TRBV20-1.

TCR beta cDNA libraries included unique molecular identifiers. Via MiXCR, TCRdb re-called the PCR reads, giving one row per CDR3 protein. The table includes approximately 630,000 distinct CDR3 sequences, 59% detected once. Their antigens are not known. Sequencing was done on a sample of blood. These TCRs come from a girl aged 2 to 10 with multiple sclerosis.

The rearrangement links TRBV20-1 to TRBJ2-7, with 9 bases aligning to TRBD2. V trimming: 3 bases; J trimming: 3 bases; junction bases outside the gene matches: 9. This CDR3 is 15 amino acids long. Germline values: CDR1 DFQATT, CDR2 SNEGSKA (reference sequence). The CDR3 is CSASPPSGMGYEQYF. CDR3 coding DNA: TGCAGTGCTAGCCCCCCTAGCGGGATGGGCTACGAGCAGTACTTC.

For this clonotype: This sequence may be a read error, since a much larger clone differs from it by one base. In DNA form, the CDR3 reads TGCGCCAGCAGCTTGAGCACTAGCGGGGGGGATACGCGGTATTTT. This gives the protein CASSLSTSGGDTRYF. The chain combines TRBV5-1 with TRBJ2-3; 13 nucleotides align to TRBD2. The CDR3 contains 15 residues. Germline V gene sequence: CDR1 SGHRS, CDR2 YFSETQ.

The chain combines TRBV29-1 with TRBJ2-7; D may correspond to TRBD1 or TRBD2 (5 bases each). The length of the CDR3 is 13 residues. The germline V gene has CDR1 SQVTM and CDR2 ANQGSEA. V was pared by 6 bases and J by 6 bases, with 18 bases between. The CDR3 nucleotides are TGCAGCGTGGCCGGGACCCCAGCCGGCGAGCAGTACTTC. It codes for CSVAGTPAGEQYF.

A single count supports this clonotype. The CDR3 bases are TGTGCCGGGGGGGAGGGCCCCTACGAGCAGTACTTC. Its protein is CAGGEGPYEQYF. The chain combines TRBV7-2 with TRBJ2-7; 7 positions match TRBD2. Trimming cost V 11 bases and J 2 bases; bases outside gene matches: 6. Germline values: CDR1 SGHTA, CDR2 FQGNSA. This CDR3 region has 12 residues.

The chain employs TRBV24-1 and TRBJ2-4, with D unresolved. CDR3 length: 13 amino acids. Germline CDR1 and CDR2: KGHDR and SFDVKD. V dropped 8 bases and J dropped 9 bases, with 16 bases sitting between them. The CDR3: CATTGKLRIIQYF. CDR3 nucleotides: TGTGCCACCACTGGCAAATTAAGGATCATTCAGTACTTC.

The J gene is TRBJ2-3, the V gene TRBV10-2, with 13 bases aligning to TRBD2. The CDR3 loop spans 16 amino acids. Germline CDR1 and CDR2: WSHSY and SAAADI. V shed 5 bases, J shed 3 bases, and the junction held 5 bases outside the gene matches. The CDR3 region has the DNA TGCGCCAGCAGTTTTGGACTAGCGGGGGAGACAGATACGCAGTATTTT. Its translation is CASSFGLAGETDTQYF.

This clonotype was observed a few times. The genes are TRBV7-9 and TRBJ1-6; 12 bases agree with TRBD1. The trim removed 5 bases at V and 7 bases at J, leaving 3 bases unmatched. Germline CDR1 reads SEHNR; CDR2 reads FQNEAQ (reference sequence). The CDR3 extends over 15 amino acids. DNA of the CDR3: TGTGCCAGCAGCCCCGGGACAGGGGGCAATTCACCCCTCCACTTT. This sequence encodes CASSPGTGGNSPLHF.

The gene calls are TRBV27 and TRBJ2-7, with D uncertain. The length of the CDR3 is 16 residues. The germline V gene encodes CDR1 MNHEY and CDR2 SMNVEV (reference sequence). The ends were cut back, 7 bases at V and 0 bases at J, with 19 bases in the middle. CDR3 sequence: CASTPRLSSNSYEQYF. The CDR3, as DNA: TGTGCCAGCACTCCAAGACTCTCCTCCAACTCCTACGAGCAGTACTTC.

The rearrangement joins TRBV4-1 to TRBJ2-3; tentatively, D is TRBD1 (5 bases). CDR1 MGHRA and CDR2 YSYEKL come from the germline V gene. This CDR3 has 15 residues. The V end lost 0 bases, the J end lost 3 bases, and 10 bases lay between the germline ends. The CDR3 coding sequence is TGCGCCAGCAGCCAAGACAGGGCCCAGACAGATACGCAGTATTTT. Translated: CASSQDRAQTDTQYF.

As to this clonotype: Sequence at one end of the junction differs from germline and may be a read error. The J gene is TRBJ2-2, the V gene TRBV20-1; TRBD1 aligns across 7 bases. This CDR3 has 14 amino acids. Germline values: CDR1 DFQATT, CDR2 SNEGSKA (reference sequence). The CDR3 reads CSATRQGNTGERFF. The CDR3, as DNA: TGCAGTGCCACAAGACAGGGCAACACCGGGGAGCGGTTTTTT.

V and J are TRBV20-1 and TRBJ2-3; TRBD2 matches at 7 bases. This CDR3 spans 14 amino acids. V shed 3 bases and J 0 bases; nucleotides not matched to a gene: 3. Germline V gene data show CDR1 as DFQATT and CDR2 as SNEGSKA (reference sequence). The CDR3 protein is CSASGSGSTDTQYF. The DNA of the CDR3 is TGCAGTGCTAGCGGTAGCGGGAGCACAGATACGCAGTATTTT.

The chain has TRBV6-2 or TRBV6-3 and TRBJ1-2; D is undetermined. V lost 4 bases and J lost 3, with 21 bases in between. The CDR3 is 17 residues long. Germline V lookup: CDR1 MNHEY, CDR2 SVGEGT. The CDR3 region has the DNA TGTGCCAGCAGTTTACCCCCGGAGAGGGCTTGGTACTATGGCTACACCTTC. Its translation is CASSLPPERAWYYGYTF.

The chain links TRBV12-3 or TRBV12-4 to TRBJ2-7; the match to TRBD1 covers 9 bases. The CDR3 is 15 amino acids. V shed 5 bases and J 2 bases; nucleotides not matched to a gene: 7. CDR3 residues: CASSPGQGYTYEQYF. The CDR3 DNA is TGTGCCAGCAGTCCGGGACAGGGTTACACCTACGAGCAGTACTTC.

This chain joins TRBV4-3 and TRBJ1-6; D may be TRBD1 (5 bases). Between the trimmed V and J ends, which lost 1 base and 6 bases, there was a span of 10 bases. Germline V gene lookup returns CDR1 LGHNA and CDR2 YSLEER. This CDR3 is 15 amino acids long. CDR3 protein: CASSQGDSFNSPLHF. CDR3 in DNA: TGCGCCAGCAGCCAAGGAGACAGTTTTAATTCACCCCTCCACTTT.

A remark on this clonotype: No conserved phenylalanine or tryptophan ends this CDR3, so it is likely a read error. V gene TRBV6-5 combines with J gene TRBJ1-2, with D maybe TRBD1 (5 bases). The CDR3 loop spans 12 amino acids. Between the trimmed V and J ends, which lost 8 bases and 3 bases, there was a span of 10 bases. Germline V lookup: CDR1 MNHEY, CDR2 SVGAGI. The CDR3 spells CASQGGDYGYTV. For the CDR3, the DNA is TGTGCCAGCCAGGGAGGGGACTATGGCTACACCGTC.

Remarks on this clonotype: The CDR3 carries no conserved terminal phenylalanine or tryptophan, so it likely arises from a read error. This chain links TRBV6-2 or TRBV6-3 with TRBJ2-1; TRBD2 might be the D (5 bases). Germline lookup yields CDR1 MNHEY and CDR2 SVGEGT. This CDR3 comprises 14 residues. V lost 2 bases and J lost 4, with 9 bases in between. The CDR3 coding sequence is TGTGCCAGCAGTTACGGGAGCGTGTACAATGAGCAGTTCGTC. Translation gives CASSYGSVYNEQFV.

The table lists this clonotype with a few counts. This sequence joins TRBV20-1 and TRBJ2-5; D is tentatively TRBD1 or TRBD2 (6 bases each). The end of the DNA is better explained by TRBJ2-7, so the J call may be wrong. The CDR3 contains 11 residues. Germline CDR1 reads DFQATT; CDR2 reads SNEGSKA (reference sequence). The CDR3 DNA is TGCAGTGCCCGGGGGCCAATCGAGCAGTACTTC. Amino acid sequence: CSARGPIEQYF.

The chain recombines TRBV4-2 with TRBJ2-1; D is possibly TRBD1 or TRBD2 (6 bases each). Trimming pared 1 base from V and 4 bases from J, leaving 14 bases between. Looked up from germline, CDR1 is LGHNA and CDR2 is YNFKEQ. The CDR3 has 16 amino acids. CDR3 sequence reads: CASSQVPTGAYNEQFF. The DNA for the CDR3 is TGTGCCAGCAGCCAAGTCCCAACGGGGGCGTACAATGAGCAGTTCTTC.

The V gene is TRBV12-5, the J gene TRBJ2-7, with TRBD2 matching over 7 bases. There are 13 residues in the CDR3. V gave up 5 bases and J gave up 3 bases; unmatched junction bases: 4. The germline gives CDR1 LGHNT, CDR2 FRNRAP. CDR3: CASGPGLDYEQYF. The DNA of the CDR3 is TGTGCTAGTGGTCCCGGACTAGACTACGAGCAGTACTTC.

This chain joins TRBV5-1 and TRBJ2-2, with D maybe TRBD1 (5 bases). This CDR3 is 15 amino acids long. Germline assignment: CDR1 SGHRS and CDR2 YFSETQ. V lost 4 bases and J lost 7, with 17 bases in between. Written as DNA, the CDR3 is TGCGCCAGCAGCCCGGACACAGGTTTGGTCGGGGAGCTGTTTTTT. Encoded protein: CASSPDTGLVGELFF.

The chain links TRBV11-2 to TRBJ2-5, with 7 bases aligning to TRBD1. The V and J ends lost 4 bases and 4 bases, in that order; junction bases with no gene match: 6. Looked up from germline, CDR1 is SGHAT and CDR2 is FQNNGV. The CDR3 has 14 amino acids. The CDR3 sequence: CASSSLRGRETQYF. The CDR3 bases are TGTGCCAGCAGCTCGCTTAGGGGGCGAGAGACCCAGTACTTC.